These T cell receptor beta chains were read from a single sample in a study of blood T cell repertoires in COVID-19. The table came from immunoSEQ multiplex PCR; TCRdb's copy has only in-frame clones and leaves some out. The repertoire holds over 85,000 clones, with roughly 90% as singletons. The sample taken for sequencing was peripheral blood. These receptors originate from a woman aged 45 to 65 with COVID-19, enrolled during active disease. Both conserved end residues are part of each CDR3. The D gene is left open where the match is weak. Size tells how often a clone was seen (once, few, many) or the class of an expanded clone, and some rows leave it out.

d_call: NA; j_call: TRBJ1-2; v_call: TRBV5-1; clone_size: NA; cdr3_nt: TGCGCCAGCAGCTTGGCCATCGGGCAGGGATCTAACTATGGCTACACCTTC; cdr3_aa: CASSLAIGQGSNYGYTF
d_call: TRBD2; j_call: TRBJ2-1; v_call: TRBV30; clone_size: NA; cdr3_nt: TGTGCCTGGAGTGTAGGAATAGCGGGAAACAATGAGCAGTTCTTC; cdr3_aa: CAWSVGIAGNNEQFF
d_call: TRBD1; j_call: TRBJ2-3; v_call: TRBV11-2; clone_size: NA; cdr3_nt: TGTGCCAGCAGCTTAAGAAGGGACAGATCCACAGATACGCAGTATTTT; cdr3_aa: CASSLRRDRSTDTQYF
d_call: NA; j_call: TRBJ2-6; v_call: TRBV18; clone_size: NA; cdr3_nt: TGTGCCAGCTCATCGCTTGCCGGGGACATGCCTGGGGCCAACGTCCTGACTTTC; cdr3_aa: CASSSLAGDMPGANVLTF
d_call: NA; j_call: TRBJ1-5; v_call: TRBV7-8; clone_size: NA; cdr3_nt: TGTGCCAGCAGCTTCGCCATTGGACAGCCCAATCAGCCCCAGCATTTT; cdr3_aa: CASSFAIGQPNQPQHF
d_call: NA; j_call: TRBJ1-3; v_call: TRBV7-9; clone_size: NA; cdr3_nt: TGTGCCAGCAGCCTAGAGGGGTTAACCCCTTCCTCTGGAAACACCATATATTTT; cdr3_aa: CASSLEGLTPSSGNTIYF
d_call: NA; j_call: TRBJ2-5; v_call: TRBV5-1; clone_size: NA; cdr3_nt: TGCGCCAGCAGCTTGGCAGGGATTGAGACCCAGTACTTC; cdr3_aa: CASSLAGIETQYF
d_call: TRBD1; j_call: TRBJ1-1; v_call: TRBV9; clone_size: NA; cdr3_nt: TGTGCCAGCAGCCCCAACCCACAGGGGATCGCTTTCTTT; cdr3_aa: CASSPNPQGIAFF
d_call: NA; j_call: TRBJ1-1; v_call: TRBV21-1; clone_size: NA; cdr3_nt: TGTGCCAGCAGCCACCTCCTTTCCGGGAACCAAGCTTTCTTT; cdr3_aa: CASSHLLSGNQAFF
d_call: NA; j_call: TRBJ1-1; v_call: TRBV5-1; clone_size: NA; cdr3_nt: TGCGCCAGCAGAAGCGACAGCCTGGCTGAAGCTTTCTTT; cdr3_aa: CASRSDSLAEAFF
d_call: NA; j_call: TRBJ1-6; v_call: TRBV21-1; clone_size: NA; cdr3_nt: TGTGCCAGCAGCAAAGATAAGGGAGGCAATTCACCCCTCCACTTT; cdr3_aa: CASSKDKGGNSPLHF
d_call: NA; j_call: TRBJ2-2; v_call: TRBV9; clone_size: NA; cdr3_nt: TGTGCCAGCAGCCCTGGCCAGCCTGGGGGGACCGGGGAGCTGTTTTTT; cdr3_aa: CASSPGQPGGTGELFF
d_call: TRBD1; j_call: TRBJ1-1; v_call: TRBV6-5; clone_size: NA; cdr3_nt: TGTGCCAGCAGTTTGGACAGGGGGAACACTGAAGCTTTCTTT; cdr3_aa: CASSLDRGNTEAFF
d_call: TRBD1; j_call: TRBJ1-6; v_call: TRBV7-8; clone_size: NA; cdr3_nt: TGTGCCAGCAGCTTAGCAGGGACAGGGGTGGGAAATTCACCCCTCCACTTT; cdr3_aa: CASSLAGTGVGNSPLHF
d_call: TRBD1; j_call: TRBJ1-2; v_call: TRBV4-1; clone_size: NA; cdr3_nt: TGCGCCAGCAGCCTCGGACAGGGGACGATCTCTGGCTACACCTTC; cdr3_aa: CASSLGQGTISGYTF
d_call: NA; j_call: TRBJ1-2; v_call: TRBV6-2/TRBV6-3; clone_size: NA; cdr3_nt: TGTGCCAGCAGCACAGACACCCCTAACTATGGCTACACCTTC; cdr3_aa: CASSTDTPNYGYTF
d_call: NA; j_call: TRBJ1-4; v_call: TRBV11-2; clone_size: NA; cdr3_nt: TGTGCCAGCAGCTCCAGGGGATTAACTAATGAAAAACTGTTTTTT; cdr3_aa: CASSSRGLTNEKLFF
d_call: NA; j_call: TRBJ1-1; v_call: TRBV6-1; clone_size: NA; cdr3_nt: TGTGCCAGCAGTGAAGCAGGGGGAACTGAAGCTTTCTTT; cdr3_aa: CASSEAGGTEAFF
d_call: TRBD1; j_call: TRBJ1-2; v_call: TRBV19; clone_size: NA; cdr3_nt: TGTGCCAGTAGTATCGGACAGGACTATGGCTACACCTTC; cdr3_aa: CASSIGQDYGYTF
d_call: TRBD2; j_call: TRBJ2-5; v_call: TRBV14; clone_size: NA; cdr3_nt: TGTGCCAGCAGCCGTGGACTAGTGGAGACCCAGTACTTC; cdr3_aa: CASSRGLVETQYF
d_call: NA; j_call: TRBJ2-7; v_call: TRBV5-4; clone_size: NA; cdr3_nt: TGTGCCAGCAGCCCCTTGGGAGGCGGGATAAGTAAGGACGAGCAGTACTTC; cdr3_aa: CASSPLGGGISKDEQYF
d_call: TRBD2; j_call: TRBJ2-2; v_call: TRBV5-1; clone_size: once; cdr3_nt: TGCGCCAGCAGCTTGGGGGGACTAAGGACCGGGGAGCTGTTTTTT; cdr3_aa: CASSLGGLRTGELFF
d_call: NA; j_call: TRBJ1-6; v_call: TRBV30; clone_size: NA; cdr3_nt: TGTGCCTGGAGTGTACTTCCAGGGGTGGGGAATTCACCCCTCCACTTT; cdr3_aa: CAWSVLPGVGNSPLHF
d_call: NA; j_call: TRBJ2-2; v_call: TRBV7-6; clone_size: NA; cdr3_nt: TGTGCCAGCAGCTTAGGGGGAGAATCCGGGGAGCTGTTTTTT; cdr3_aa: CASSLGGESGELFF
d_call: TRBD1; j_call: TRBJ1-2; v_call: TRBV19; clone_size: NA; cdr3_nt: TGTGCCAGTAGTATAGGCCCGCCTGGACAGGGTGGCTACACCTTC; cdr3_aa: CASSIGPPGQGGYTF
d_call: TRBD1; j_call: TRBJ2-1; v_call: TRBV30; clone_size: NA; cdr3_nt: TGTGCCTGGAGTCCCGGGACAGGGGCGGCTGAGGAGCAGTTCTTC; cdr3_aa: CAWSPGTGAAEEQFF
d_call: NA; j_call: TRBJ2-5; v_call: TRBV5-4; clone_size: NA; cdr3_nt: TGTGCCAGCAGCTTCCAGGGGACCCAGTACTTC; cdr3_aa: CASSFQGTQYF
d_call: TRBD1; j_call: TRBJ1-3; v_call: TRBV5-1; clone_size: NA; cdr3_nt: TGCGCCAGCAGCTTGGACGTGACAGGGGTTGGAAACACCATATATTTT; cdr3_aa: CASSLDVTGVGNTIYF
d_call: TRBD1; j_call: TRBJ1-2; v_call: TRBV7-3; clone_size: NA; cdr3_nt: TGTGCCAGCAGCTTATTGGGACAGGGAATCTATGGCTACACCTTC; cdr3_aa: CASSLLGQGIYGYTF
d_call: NA; j_call: TRBJ2-2; v_call: TRBV5-8; clone_size: NA; cdr3_nt: TGTGCCAGCAGCTTGGCGGGGGTGAGGACCGGGGAGCTGTTTTTT; cdr3_aa: CASSLAGVRTGELFF